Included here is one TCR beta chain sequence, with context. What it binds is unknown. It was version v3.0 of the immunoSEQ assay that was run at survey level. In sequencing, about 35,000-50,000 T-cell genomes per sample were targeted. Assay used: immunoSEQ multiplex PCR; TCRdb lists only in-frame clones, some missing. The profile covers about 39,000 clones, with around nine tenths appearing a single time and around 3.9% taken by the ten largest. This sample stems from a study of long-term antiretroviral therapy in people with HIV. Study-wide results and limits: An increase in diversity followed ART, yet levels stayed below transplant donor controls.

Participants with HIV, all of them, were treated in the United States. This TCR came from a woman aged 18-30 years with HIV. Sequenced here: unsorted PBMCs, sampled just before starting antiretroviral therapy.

The CDR3 DNA reads TGTGCCAGCAGCGGTCAAGGACAGGGGGGCAATGAGCAGTTCTTC. Translating it yields CASSGQGQGGNEQFF. V gene TRBV5-6 combines with J gene TRBJ2-1, with 10 bases that match TRBD1. The V and J ends lost 4 bases and 6 bases, in that order; junction bases with no gene match: 7. The CDR3 has 15 residues. The germline CDR1 and CDR2 sequences are SGHDT and YYEEEE.